This TCR beta chain came from a study of identical twins. This CDR3 has 13 amino acids. Germline V gives CDR1 DFQATT, CDR2 SNEGSKA (reference sequence). A universal primer site arose from template switching, and cDNA bore unique molecular identifiers. Each CDR3 protein is one row after TCRdb ran MiXCR on the 5' RACE reads. The profile covers some 1,700,000 distinct CDR3 sequences, with about 31% appearing a single time and about 0.27% taken by the ten largest. Sequencing was carried out using cord blood. The clonotype originates from a newborn girl in good health. This rearrangement joins TRBV20-1 to TRBJ2-7; no definite D call. The end of the DNA is better explained by TRBJ2-5, so the J call may be wrong. CDR3 DNA sequence: TGCAGTGCTGGTACCATAGCCGGAGAGACCCAGTACTTC. Its translation is CSAGTIAGETQYF.